These T cell receptor beta chains were read from a single sample in a study of shared clonotypes between healthy human individuals. The repertoire was sequenced with immunoSEQ multiplex PCR; TCRdb's copy has only in-frame clones and lacks some. The sample holds more than 500,000 clones; around 96% are singletons and the top ten take about 0.06%. The material sequenced was naive CD4+ T cells sorted from blood. The receptors originated from a woman in her twenties or thirties in good health. The conserved cysteine and the conserved F or W are not part of the CDR3 here. Where a row states a size, it is once, few, many or the class of an expanded clone; other rows omit it.

13,TRBV28,NA,TRBJ2-3,ASSSTRGGTDTQY
12,TRBV28,NA,TRBJ1-2,ASRSLDTYYGYT
11,TRBV10-3,NA,TRBJ1-5,AISSSEYQPQH
12,TRBV5-5,NA,TRBJ1-4,ASSQGQGGEKLF
13,TRBV7-7,NA,TRBJ2-7,ASSAGLAGEYEQY
16,TRBV14,NA,TRBJ2-3,ASSQGRLMGSLTDTQY
13,TRBV9,NA,TRBJ1-4,ASSVGQLSNEKLF
17,TRBV5-4,NA,TRBJ1-2,ASSHQIYTSGTGNYGYT
13,TRBV11-1,NA,TRBJ2-7,ASRTSGSMGYEQY
14,TRBV27,NA,TRBJ1-1,ASSLSTVFRDTEAF
14,TRBV5-1,NA,TRBJ2-2,ASSLVGRLNTGELF
13,TRBV19,NA,TRBJ1-5,ASSIDRQLYQPQH
9,TRBV28,NA,TRBJ1-5,ASSFGQPQH
14,TRBV6-5,NA,TRBJ2-3,ASSYSRRDYTDTQY
14,TRBV5-1,NA,TRBJ2-2,ASTSGTSLNTGELF
13,TRBV15,NA,TRBJ1-5,ATSHRALPHQPQH
14,TRBV15,NA,TRBJ1-3,ATSRVLINSGNTIY
9,TRBV20-1,NA,TRBJ1-1,SARGTIEAF
9,TRBV7-8,once,TRBJ2-7,ASSLADEQY
12,TRBV19,NA,TRBJ2-2,ASSATGETGELF
13,TRBV6-5,NA,TRBJ2-7,ASRYRGTATYEQY
12,TRBV5-1,NA,TRBJ2-7,ASSLSGPSYEQY
15,TRBV5-1,once,TRBJ2-2,ASSLDPTGGNTGELF
11,TRBV29-1,NA,TRBJ1-2,SGGETGVGGYT
18,TRBV6-1,NA,TRBJ1-4,ASSEEEGGPGQGTNEKLF
11,TRBV28,NA,TRBJ1-5,ASSPPIGQPQH